A selection of T cell receptor beta chains follows, all from one sample in a study of blood T cell repertoires in COVID-19. The repertoire was sequenced with immunoSEQ multiplex PCR; TCRdb's copy has only in-frame clones and lacks some. The sample has 120,000 or so clones; 84% are singletons. Sequencing was carried out using peripheral blood. The receptors originated from a woman aged 25 to 39 who had recovered from COVID-19. CDR3s include the opening cysteine and the closing phenylalanine or tryptophan. D genes are given only for firm matches. The size field is filled for only some rows; it gives once, few, many or a size class.

V: TRBV2; D: NA; size: NA; J: TRBJ2-2; CDR3: CASSDRVATGELFF; DNA: TGTGCCAGCAGTGACAGGGTCGCAACCGGGGAGCTGTTTTTT
V: TRBV2; D: NA; size: once; J: TRBJ2-7; CDR3: CASSRGLREQYF; DNA: TGTGCCAGCAGCCGCGGACTACGGGAGCAGTACTTC
V: TRBV11-2; D: TRBD2; size: NA; J: TRBJ2-6; CDR3: CASSLNSGRAWANVLTF; DNA: TGTGCCAGCAGCTTGAATAGCGGGAGGGCTTGGGCCAACGTCCTGACTTTC
V: TRBV2; D: TRBD1; size: few; J: TRBJ1-2; CDR3: CASIGTGGTNGYTF; DNA: TGTGCCAGCATAGGGACAGGGGGCACGAATGGCTACACCTTC
V: TRBV27; D: NA; size: few; J: TRBJ2-1; CDR3: CASSFGLRAYYNEQFF; DNA: TGTGCCAGCAGTTTTGGACTGCGTGCGTATTACAATGAGCAGTTCTTC
V: TRBV6-4; D: TRBD2; size: NA; J: TRBJ2-3; CDR3: CASSDSAGESDTQYF; DNA: TGTGCCAGCAGTGACTCGGCGGGAGAATCAGATACGCAGTATTTT
V: TRBV10-1; D: TRBD2; size: few; J: TRBJ2-2; CDR3: CASSELAGGLNTGELFF; DNA: TGCGCCAGCAGTGAGCTAGCGGGGGGCCTAAACACCGGGGAGCTGTTTTTT
V: TRBV20-1; D: NA; size: NA; J: TRBJ2-2; CDR3: CSASVSDTGELFF; DNA: TGCAGTGCTAGTGTCTCCGACACCGGGGAGCTGTTTTTT
V: TRBV5-1; D: TRBD1; size: few; J: TRBJ1-2; CDR3: CASSPVAGGRGYTF; DNA: TGCGCCAGCAGCCCTGTGGCAGGGGGTCGAGGCTACACCTTC
V: TRBV6-4; D: TRBD2; size: NA; J: TRBJ2-1; CDR3: CASSESSGAPYSEQFF; DNA: TGTGCCAGCAGTGAGTCTAGCGGAGCCCCCTACAGTGAGCAGTTCTTC
V: TRBV28; D: NA; size: NA; J: TRBJ1-1; CDR3: CASRGSAGEAFF; DNA: TGTGCCAGCAGAGGTAGCGCTGGGGAAGCTTTCTTT
V: TRBV30; D: TRBD2; size: NA; J: TRBJ2-3; CDR3: CAWSPGLAGGGTDTQYF; DNA: TGTGCCTGGTCTCCGGGACTAGCGGGGGGGGGCACAGATACGCAGTATTTT
V: TRBV7-9; D: NA; size: few; J: TRBJ2-3; CDR3: CASSLAAIRVDTQYF; DNA: TGTGCCAGCAGCTTAGCGGCGATCAGGGTAGATACGCAGTATTTT
V: TRBV10-1; D: NA; size: many; J: TRBJ1-5; CDR3: CASSETSNQPQHF; DNA: TGCGCCAGCAGTGAGACGAGTAATCAGCCCCAGCATTTT
V: TRBV27; D: NA; size: NA; J: TRBJ2-1; CDR3: CASSRGGGASNEQFF; DNA: TGTGCCAGCAGTCGGGGTGGGGGGGCCTCTAATGAGCAGTTCTTC
V: TRBV7-2; D: NA; size: NA; J: TRBJ2-3; CDR3: CASSLSAGHGDTQYF; DNA: TGTGCCAGCAGCTTATCGGCGGGGCATGGAGATACGCAGTATTTT
V: TRBV5-6; D: TRBD2; size: few; J: TRBJ2-3; CDR3: CASSFMHRAGRVDTQYF; DNA: TGTGCCAGCAGCTTTATGCATAGAGCGGGACGGGTAGATACGCAGTATTTT
V: TRBV18; D: NA; size: few; J: TRBJ1-1; CDR3: CASSPGQNTEAFF; DNA: TGTGCCAGCTCACCGGGACAGAACACTGAAGCTTTCTTT
V: TRBV30; D: TRBD1; size: NA; J: TRBJ2-1; CDR3: CAWSVERGPYNEQFF; DNA: TGTGCCTGGAGTGTAGAAAGGGGGCCCTACAATGAGCAGTTCTTC
V: TRBV18; D: NA; size: NA; J: TRBJ2-5; CDR3: CASSPPGVKTQYF; DNA: TGTGCCAGCTCACCACCAGGGGTGAAGACCCAGTACTTC
V: TRBV6-1; D: TRBD2; size: many; J: TRBJ2-3; CDR3: CASSGIAGDGTDTQYF; DNA: TGTGCCAGCAGTGGGATAGCGGGAGATGGGACAGATACGCAGTATTTT
V: TRBV7-8; D: TRBD2; size: NA; J: TRBJ2-7; CDR3: CASSLVAVWRESTYEQYF; DNA: TGTGCCAGCAGCTTAGTTGCAGTGTGGCGGGAGTCAACCTACGAGCAGTACTTC
V: TRBV27; D: NA; size: NA; J: TRBJ2-5; CDR3: CASSPGARETQYF; DNA: TGTGCCAGCAGCCCAGGGGCAAGGGAGACCCAGTACTTC
V: TRBV11-1; D: TRBD2; size: NA; J: TRBJ2-2; CDR3: CASSFGTSGYTGELFF; DNA: TGTGCCAGCAGCTTTGGGACTAGCGGGTACACCGGGGAGCTGTTTTTT
V: TRBV18; D: TRBD1; size: NA; J: TRBJ1-2; CDR3: CASSPTGGDYGYTF; DNA: TGTGCCAGCTCACCGACAGGGGGTGACTATGGCTACACCTTC
V: TRBV9; D: TRBD1; size: NA; J: TRBJ2-7; CDR3: CASSVEQGTYEQYF; DNA: TGTGCCAGCAGCGTAGAACAGGGGACCTACGAGCAGTACTTC
V: TRBV5-6; D: TRBD1; size: once; J: TRBJ2-3; CDR3: CASSRTGEGTDTQYF; DNA: TGTGCCAGCAGCCGGACAGGGGAAGGCACAGATACGCAGTATTTT
V: TRBV9; D: TRBD2; size: NA; J: TRBJ2-7; CDR3: CASSPPSGNYEQYF; DNA: TGTGCCAGCAGCCCCCCTAGCGGGAACTACGAGCAGTACTTC
V: TRBV2; D: NA; size: NA; J: TRBJ1-1; CDR3: CASSVGGAKNTEAFF; DNA: TGTGCCAGCAGTGTGGGGGGGGCCAAGAACACTGAAGCTTTCTTT
V: TRBV7-2; D: TRBD1; size: NA; J: TRBJ2-7; CDR3: CASSGGQDPYEQYF; DNA: TGTGCCAGCAGCGGAGGACAGGATCCCTACGAGCAGTACTTC
V: TRBV2; D: TRBD2; size: NA; J: TRBJ2-4; CDR3: CASSEAGTSGKNIQYF; DNA: TGTGCCAGCAGTGAAGCAGGGACTAGCGGGAAAAACATTCAGTACTTC
V: TRBV12-3/TRBV12-4; D: NA; size: NA; J: TRBJ1-2; CDR3: CASSPQGNYGYTF; DNA: TGTGCCAGCAGTCCACAGGGAAACTATGGCTACACCTTC
V: TRBV5-6; D: TRBD1; size: once; J: TRBJ2-1; CDR3: CASSPSDRNNEQFF; DNA: TGTGCCAGCAGCCCCTCGGACAGGAACAATGAGCAGTTCTTC
V: TRBV25-1; D: TRBD2; size: NA; J: TRBJ2-5; CDR3: CASSARLAGGFNQETQYF; DNA: TGTGCCAGCAGTGCAAGACTAGCGGGAGGGTTTAACCAAGAGACCCAGTACTTC
V: TRBV7-7; D: TRBD2; size: NA; J: TRBJ2-2; CDR3: CASSLRLAGPDTGELFF; DNA: TGTGCTAGCAGCTTAAGACTAGCGGGGCCGGATACCGGGGAGCTGTTTTTT
V: TRBV4-2; D: TRBD1; size: NA; J: TRBJ1-4; CDR3: CASSQEGQGDEKLFF; DNA: TGTGCCAGCAGCCAGGAAGGACAGGGGGATGAAAAACTGTTTTTT
V: TRBV3-1/TRBV3-2; D: NA; size: NA; J: TRBJ2-3; CDR3: CASSQDLEGTQYF; DNA: TGTGCCAGCAGCCAAGATCTAGAGGGTACGCAGTATTTT
V: TRBV10-3; D: NA; size: NA; J: TRBJ1-1; CDR3: CAISEIGGDTEAFF; DNA: TGTGCCATCAGTGAGATAGGGGGGGACACTGAAGCTTTCTTT
V: TRBV9; D: NA; size: NA; J: TRBJ2-1; CDR3: CASRETSSNEQFF; DNA: TGTGCCAGCCGGGAGACTAGTTCGAATGAGCAGTTCTTC
V: TRBV30; D: NA; size: NA; J: TRBJ1-5; CDR3: CAWSGGGDNQPQHF; DNA: TGTGCCTGGAGTGGGGGAGGGGACAATCAGCCCCAGCATTTT
V: TRBV2; D: NA; size: few; J: TRBJ1-1; CDR3: CASSVTGNTEAFF; DNA: TGTGCCAGCAGCGTCACAGGGAACACTGAAGCTTTCTTT
V: TRBV3-1/TRBV3-2; D: NA; size: NA; J: TRBJ2-4; CDR3: CASSQYSSGAGNIQYF; DNA: TGTGCCAGCAGCCAATATTCTTCTGGGGCAGGAAACATTCAGTACTTC
V: TRBV5-1; D: TRBD2; size: NA; J: TRBJ2-1; CDR3: CASSSRTSGRLGSYNEQFF; DNA: TGCGCCAGCAGCTCCCGGACTAGCGGGAGGTTAGGATCCTACAATGAGCAGTTCTTC
V: TRBV9; D: TRBD2; size: NA; J: TRBJ2-3; CDR3: CASSVNSGGTDTQYF; DNA: TGTGCCAGCAGCGTAAATAGCGGGGGAACAGATACGCAGTATTTT
V: TRBV5-1; D: NA; size: NA; J: TRBJ1-2; CDR3: CASSSGDWDGYTF; DNA: TGCGCCAGCAGCTCGGGAGACTGGGATGGCTACACCTTC
V: TRBV9; D: NA; size: NA; J: TRBJ1-2; CDR3: CASSGREGYTF; DNA: TGTGCCAGCAGCGGCAGGGAAGGCTACACCTTC
V: TRBV7-6; D: NA; size: NA; J: TRBJ1-1; CDR3: CASSLGQQGLVAEAFF; DNA: TGTGCCAGCAGCTTAGGACAACAGGGATTGGTGGCTGAAGCTTTCTTT